This passage covers 18 T cell receptor beta chains from one sample sequenced in a study of CD8+CD57+ T cells in acquired aplastic anemia. CDR3 and TCR beta VDJ profiling relied on genomic DNA as the template. TCRdb ran MiXCR on the reads and lists one entry per CDR3 protein. Counted here are approximately 270,000 distinct CDR3 sequences, 45% to 70% occurring once; the ten biggest clones make up 6.5% to 10%. Sample: sorted CD4+, CD8+, or CD8+CD57+ T cells (not recorded which) from PBMCs. These receptors were taken from a human donor with severe aplastic anemia or a healthy control (not recorded which).

The CDR3 DNA follows: TGTGCCACCAGCAGAGATCAACCCGGATTGAGGGCCCAGTACTTC. Translating it yields CATSRDQPGLRAQYF. The chain is built from TRBV15 and TRBJ2-5, with D perhaps matching TRBD2 (5 bases). The V end was cut by 0 bases, the J end by 9 bases, with 17 bases between. Germline CDR1 is LNHNV and CDR2 is YYDKDF (reference sequence). This CDR3 has 15 residues. The full variable domain, rest sourced from reference TRBV15 and TRBJ2-5, is DAMVIQNPRYQVTQFGKPVTLSCSQTLNHNVMYWYQQKSSQAPKLLFHYYDKDFNNEADTPDNFQSRRPNTSFCFLDIRSPGLGDTAMYLCATSRDQPGLRAQYFGPGTRLLVL.

The chain employs TRBV24-1 and TRBJ2-7; D is unclear. The CDR3 has 13 residues. V was cut by 3 bases and J by 8 bases, with 13 bases left in between. CDR1 and CDR2 (germline): KGHDR, SFDVKD. In nucleotides, the CDR3 is TGTGCCACCAGTGATCCACTGACTTCGAAGCAGTACTTC. This codes for CATSDPLTSKQYF.

The table lists this clonotype with a few counts. The chain employs TRBV5-8 and TRBJ1-1; 10 bases are a match to TRBD1. Trimming at V came to 4 bases and at J to 3 bases, leaving 12 bases not matched to a gene. Germline CDR1 SGHTS, CDR2 YDEGEE. The CDR3 runs to 17 residues. The CDR3: CASSRGDRGERDTEAFF. The CDR3 DNA follows: TGTGCCAGCAGCAGGGGGGACAGGGGAGAGAGGGACACTGAAGCTTTCTTT. Based on the CDR3 plus reference TRBV5-8 and TRBJ1-1, the full variable domain is EAGVTQSPTHLIKTRGQQATLRCSPISGHTSVYWYQQALGLGLQFLLWYDEGEERNRGNFPPRFSGRQFPNYSSELNVNALELEDSALYLCASSRGDRGERDTEAFFGQGTRLTVV.

In its sample, this clonotype was seen many times. The J gene is TRBJ1-1, the V gene TRBV29-1; the D is unclear. Germline CDR1 is SQVTM and CDR2 is ANQGSEA. The CDR3 length is 13 residues. V was trimmed by 4 bases and J by 5 bases, leaving 14 bases between them. The CDR3 DNA reads TGCAGCGTTGTCACAGCGGTCGGGACTGAAGCTTTCTTT. This translates into CSVVTAVGTEAFF.

The chain joins TRBV5-1 to TRBJ2-3; tentatively, D is TRBD1 or TRBD2 (5 bases each). The CDR3 is 12 residues long. Per the germline V gene, CDR1 is SGHRS and CDR2 is YFSETQ. Trimming stripped 5 bases from V and 4 bases from J, with 8 bases between. The CDR3 nucleotides read TGCGCCAGCAGAGGGGACCCAGATACGCAGTATTTT. Translating gives CASRGDPDTQYF.

This clonotype was counted once. This chain connects TRBV9 to TRBJ1-3; D uncertain. Germline CDR1 reads SGDLS; CDR2 reads YYNGEE. Trimming took off 0 bases at V and 4 bases at J, with 8 bases between the two ends. The CDR3 has 14 amino acids. CDR3 sequence: CASSVAQVGNTIYF. CDR3 in DNA: TGTGCCAGCAGCGTAGCGCAGGTCGGAAACACCATATATTTT.

This clonotype was observed at least ten times. The chain employs TRBV2 and TRBJ1-4, with D hard to call. Trimming pared 9 bases from V and 0 bases from J, leaving 20 bases between. The CDR3 is 17 residues long. Germline loops: CDR1 SNHLY, CDR2 FYNNEI. The CDR3 loop reads CASEVRPNLATNEKLFF. Written as DNA, the CDR3 is TGTGCCAGTGAAGTTCGCCCGAACCTGGCAACTAATGAAAAACTGTTTTTT.

The table lists this clonotype with a few counts. No conserved phenylalanine or tryptophan ends this CDR3, so it is likely a read error. The genes are TRBV4-1 and TRBJ2-1, with D tentatively TRBD1 or TRBD2 (5 bases each). Trimming stripped 3 bases from V and 11 bases from J, with 14 bases between. CDR1 and CDR2 (germline): MGHRA, YSYEKL. The CDR3 is 13 amino acids. The CDR3 region is CASSHLNGDQQFS. The CDR3 nucleotides read TGCGCCAGCAGCCACCTAAACGGGGACCAGCAGTTCTCC.

By sample share, this clonotype is medium-sized (0.01 to 0.1%). This chain links TRBV5-1 with TRBJ1-4, with TRBD1 as a possible D gene (6 bases). V lost 0 bases, J lost 4 bases, and 13 bases lay in between. CDR1 is SGHRS and CDR2 is YFSETQ in the germline V gene. There are 16 residues in the CDR3. The CDR3 spells CASSLAGGTLNEKLFF. CDR3 bases: TGCGCCAGCAGCTTGGCCGGTGGGACACTTAATGAAAAACTGTTTTTT.

The rearrangement uses TRBV5-8 and TRBJ1-1, with no clear D. The CDR3 is 15 residues long. Germline V gene sequence: CDR1 SGHTS, CDR2 YDEGEE. V shed 1 base and J shed 1 base, with 11 bases lying between them. The CDR3 loop reads CASSLPLGGNTEAFF. The CDR3 bases are TGTGCCAGCAGCTTGCCCCTGGGAGGGAACACTGAAGCTTTCTTT.

This clonotype was found a few times. The chain is built from TRBV30 and TRBJ1-3; 8 nucleotides align to TRBD1. Germline-derived CDR1 and CDR2 are GTSNPN and SVGIG (reference sequence). This CDR3 comprises 18 residues. V was clipped by 2 bases and J by 0 bases; unmatched bases: 12. The CDR3 bases are TGTGCCTGGAGTCGGCTGGGACAGGAGCGTTACTCTGGAAACACCATATATTTT. It is translated as CAWSRLGQERYSGNTIYF.

V and J are TRBV19 and TRBJ1-2; possibly TRBD1 for D (5 bases). Germline assignment: CDR1 LNHDA and CDR2 SQIVND (reference sequence). V lost 5 bases, J lost 8 bases, and 12 bases lay in between. The CDR3 is 12 amino acids. The CDR3 DNA reads as TGTGCCAGTAGTCCCAGGGTGGGAGGCTACACCTTC. Encoded protein: CASSPRVGGYTF.

J is TRBJ1-1 and V is TRBV6-5, with D perhaps TRBD1 (5 bases). This CDR3 has 15 amino acids. The germline gives CDR1 MNHEY, CDR2 SVGAGI. V lost 2 bases and J lost 5, with 15 bases in between. The CDR3 loop reads CASSYHPQGLTEAFF. The CDR3 DNA follows: TGTGCCAGCAGTTACCACCCCCAGGGTTTGACTGAAGCTTTCTTT.

Regarding this clonotype: A read error may explain this, as a much larger clone is one base away. This sequence joins TRBV6-1 and TRBJ2-1, with 11 positions matching TRBD2. V lost 8 bases to trimming and J lost 6 bases; unmatched junction nucleotides: 21. CDR1 is MNHNS, CDR2 SASEGT, per germline. This CDR3 comprises 19 residues. CDR3 DNA sequence: TGTGCCAGCCACGGACCGGGGTTGAGCGGGACTAGCGGATGCAATGAGCAGTTCTTC. It yields the protein CASHGPGLSGTSGCNEQFF.

This clonotype was counted a few times. V is TRBV7-8 and J is TRBJ2-2, with 7 bases lining up with TRBD2. Germline-derived CDR1 and CDR2 are SGHVS and FQNEAQ. The CDR3 runs 15 residues. The ends lost 6 bases at V and 2 bases at J; junction bases unmatched: 6. CDR3 coding DNA: TGTGCCAGCAGAGCCAGACTAGCCAACACCGGGGAGCTGTTTTTT. Residues: CASRARLANTGELFF.

This clonotype was seen repeatedly, ten times or more. The J gene is TRBJ2-4, the V gene TRBV19, with D hard to call. The V gene lost 5 bases and the J gene lost 3 bases, with 8 bases spanning the gap. This CDR3 is built from 13 residues. The germline V gene has CDR1 LNHDA and CDR2 SQIVND (reference sequence). This CDR3 is CASSPLGKNIQYF. The DNA of the CDR3 is TGTGCCAGTAGTCCTCTCGGCAAAAACATTCAGTACTTC.

The chain links TRBV2 to TRBJ2-7; D call uncertain. Trimming took off 6 bases at V and 3 bases at J, with 12 bases between the two ends. Germline loops: CDR1 SNHLY, CDR2 FYNNEI. CDR3 length equals 13 residues. CDR3 loop: CASSLGPNYEQYF. DNA for the CDR3: TGTGCCAGCAGCTTAGGACCGAACTACGAGCAGTACTTC. The complete variable domain, with remaining parts taken from reference TRBV2 and TRBJ2-7, reads EPEVTQTPSHQVTQMGQEVILRCVPISNHLYFYWYRQILGQKVEFLVSFYNNEISEKSEIFDDQFSVERPDGSNFTLKIRSTKLEDSAMYFCASSLGPNYEQYFGPGTRLTVT.

The rearrangement uses TRBV12-3 or TRBV12-4 and TRBJ1-4; D might be TRBD1 (5 bases). V was cut by 3 bases and J by 7 bases, with 15 bases left in between. The CDR3 length is 15 residues. The chain's CDR3 is CASSFGQGGSEKLFF. CDR3 DNA: TGTGCCAGCAGTTTCGGCCAGGGAGGGAGTGAAAAACTGTTTTTT.